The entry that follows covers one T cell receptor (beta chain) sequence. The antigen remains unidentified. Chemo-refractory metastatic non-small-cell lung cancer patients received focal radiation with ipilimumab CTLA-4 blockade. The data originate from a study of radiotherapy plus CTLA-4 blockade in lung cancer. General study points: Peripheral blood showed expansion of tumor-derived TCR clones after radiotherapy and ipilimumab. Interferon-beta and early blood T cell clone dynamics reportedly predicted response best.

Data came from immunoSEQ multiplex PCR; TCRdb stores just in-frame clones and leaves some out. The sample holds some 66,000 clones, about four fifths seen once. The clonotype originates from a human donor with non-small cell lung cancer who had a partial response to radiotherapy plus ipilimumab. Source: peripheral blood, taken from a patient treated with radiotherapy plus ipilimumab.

In DNA form, the CDR3 reads TGTGCCACCAGCATTGGGACTAGCGGGGGCTCTGGGGCCAACGTCCTGACTTTC. Amino acid sequence: CATSIGTSGGSGANVLTF. The V call is TRBV15, the J call TRBJ2-6; 14 bases agree with TRBD2. The CDR3 extends over 18 amino acids. The germline gives CDR1 LNHNV, CDR2 YYDKDF (reference sequence). The V and J ends lost 4 bases and 0 bases, in that order; junction bases with no gene match: 2.